This T cell receptor (beta chain) was found in a study of OX40 agonist ivuxolimab in advanced cancers. Study-wide context: Each dose-escalation patient presented with hepatocellular carcinoma, melanoma, renal cell or head and neck cancer. Among those enrolled, mean age was approximately 62 years (range 23 to 79) and 82.7% were male.

This clone turned up a few times. Sequencing was performed with immunoSEQ multiplex PCR; in TCRdb, only in-frame clones are kept and a portion is missing. The sample shows about 18,000 clones, roughly 78% of them seen only once. The CDR3 consists of 11 residues. Germline CDR1 reads MGHRA; CDR2 reads YSYEKL. V lost 1 base and J lost 6, with 4 bases in between. This receptor was taken from an adult with an advanced solid tumor such as melanoma, head and neck, liver or kidney cancer. This specimen consisted of CD4+ or CD8+ T cells sorted from blood, obtained in a trial of the OX40 agonist ivuxolimab. The chain is built from TRBV4-1 and TRBJ2-7; D unclear. CDR3 region: CASSQGPEQYF. For the CDR3, the DNA is TGCGCCAGCAGCCAAGGCCCCGAGCAGTACTTC.